This T cell receptor beta chain emerged from a study of Graves' ophthalmopathy and Graves' hyperthyroidism. Findings of the study overall: The model predicted progression of ophthalmopathy with a sensitivity of about 70%, and its specificity was about 76%.

Beta-chain TCR CDR3 regions were amplified from RNA transcripts. Second-round multiplex PCR came after first-round RT-PCR with HTBI primers. MiXCR was run by TCRdb on the multiplex PCR reads, yielding one entry per CDR3 protein. The sample contains 650,000 to 900,000 distinct CDR3 sequences, roughly two fifths of which appear only once. V lost 5 bases, J lost 5 bases, and 8 bases stayed unmatched. Germline CDR1 SGHNT, CDR2 YENEEA. The CDR3 sequence is 16 residues long. Of note for this clonotype: What it binds is not known.

This clonotype was obtained from an adult man with Graves' ophthalmopathy. V is TRBV11-3 and J is TRBJ2-2, with 10 bases identical to TRBD1. The sequencing sample was made of peripheral blood. The CDR3 reads CASSRFRDRGTGELFF. As DNA, the CDR3 is TGTGCCAGCAGCCGTTTCCGGGACAGGGGTACCGGGGAGCTGTTTTTT. The entire variable domain, with the rest obtained from reference TRBV11-3 and TRBJ2-2, is as follows: EAGVVQSPRYKIIEKKQPVAFWCNPISGHNTLYWYLQNLGQGPELLIRYENEEAVDDSQLPKDRFSAERLKGVDSTLKIQPAELGDSAVYLCASSRFRDRGTGELFFGEGSRLTVL.